Detailed here is one T cell receptor (beta chain). Antigen: not known. This specimen comes from a study of CD8 T cells in ankylosing spondylitis. The study, taken as a whole, reports: Blood from ankylosing spondylitis patients appeared to carry a characteristic roughly eight-variant TCR beta motif.

V lost 5 bases, J lost 3 bases, and 7 bases stayed unmatched. Germline CDR1 is DFQATT and CDR2 is SNEGSKA (reference sequence). This CDR3 contains 14 residues. TCRdb used MiXCR to reprocess the 5' RACE reads, holding one entry per CDR3 protein. The table shows some 840,000 distinct CDR3 sequences, with 10% to 15% occurring only once. This TCR came from a male donor with ankylosing spondylitis. The V gene is TRBV20-1, the J gene TRBJ2-3; 8 nucleotides line up with TRBD2. Sequences were obtained from blood, either unsorted or a sorted T cell fraction (not recorded which). The CDR3 here is CSARGTRSTDTQYF. DNA for the CDR3: TGCAGTGCTCGTGGGACTAGATCGACAGATACGCAGTATTTT.